The rows below give T cell receptor beta chains drawn from one sample of a study of CD8+ T cells in alopecia areata. Sequencing was performed with immunoSEQ multiplex PCR; in TCRdb, only in-frame clones are kept and a portion is missing. The repertoire holds some 130,000 clones, with about 49% as singletons. The sequencing used CD8+ T cells sorted from blood, collected at week 0. The receptors shown here come from a human donor with alopecia areata. Both conserved end residues are part of each CDR3. The D gene is left open where the match is weak. Some rows mark clone size as missing; the rest say once, few, many or name a class of expanded clone.

d_call clone_size j_call v_call cdr3_nt cdr3_aa
- - TRBJ2-6 TRBV29-1 TGCAGCGTTGAGCCCCCAGGGGCTGGGGCCAACGTCCTGACTTTC CSVEPPGAGANVLTF
- few TRBJ2-1 TRBV7-9 TGTGCCAGCAGTCGGGTCGATGAGCAGTTCTTC CASSRVDEQFF
- few TRBJ2-7 TRBV29-1 TGCAGCGTTCTAGAGGAGGACTACGAGCAGTACTTC CSVLEEDYEQYF
- - TRBJ1-2 TRBV29-1 TGCAGCGTTGAGGGATATGGCTACACCTTC CSVEGYGYTF
TRBD1 few TRBJ2-2 TRBV27 TGTGCCAGCAGTTATGGGAAGGGGACAGGGGACACCGGGGAGCTGTTTTTT CASSYGKGTGDTGELFF
TRBD1 few TRBJ1-5 TRBV4-1 TGCGCCAGCAGCCAAGATAAGGGGGCCGGGCAGCCCCAGCATTTT CASSQDKGAGQPQHF
- few TRBJ1-1 TRBV30 TGTGCCTGGGGATTGGACTTGGGCACTGAAGCTTTCTTT CAWGLDLGTEAFF
- few TRBJ1-1 TRBV30 TGTGCCTGGGGGGTAGACAGGCCTGAAGCTTTCTTT CAWGVDRPEAFF
- - TRBJ2-7 TRBV27 TGTGCCAGCAGCGGAGCCCCCAGCGAGCAGTACTTC CASSGAPSEQYF
- - TRBJ1-2 TRBV29-1 TGCAGCGTTGAAGATCCCCAGAACTATGGCTACACCTTC CSVEDPQNYGYTF
- - TRBJ1-2 TRBV7-2 TGTGCCAGCAGCTTAGCGTTAGCAGGGGGCTACACCTTC CASSLALAGGYTF
- - TRBJ1-6 TRBV5-6 TGTGCCAGCAGCTTGGGACAAGACTATAATTCACCCCTCCACTTT CASSLGQDYNSPLHF
- few TRBJ1-1 TRBV10-3 TGTGCCATCAGAAGCTCAGGGGCGTCACCGGGAGCTTTCTTT CAIRSSGASPGAFF
TRBD2 - TRBJ2-5 TRBV27 TGTGCCAGCACCCCGGGTTGGGGGGGAGAGACCCAGTACTTC CASTPGWGGETQYF
- - TRBJ1-5 TRBV6-4 TGTGCCAGCAGTCCTCCGGGGTACGATCAGCCCCAGCATTTT CASSPPGYDQPQHF
- - TRBJ1-5 TRBV9 TGTGCCAGCAGCGTAGGGGTGGATAATCAGCCCCAGCATTTT CASSVGVDNQPQHF
- - TRBJ2-7 TRBV11-2 TGTGCCAGCAGCTTCACAGGGAGCCACGAGCAGTACTTC CASSFTGSHEQYF
TRBD1 few TRBJ2-1 TRBV7-9 TGTGCCAGCAGCCCCGGACAGGGTGGCAATGAGCAGTTCTTC CASSPGQGGNEQFF
- few TRBJ2-7 TRBV29-1 TGCAGCGTTTTATCCTCCTACGAGCAGTACTTC CSVLSSYEQYF
- - TRBJ2-6 TRBV7-9 TGTGCCAGCAGCTCGCCGACAGTTAGTGGGGCCAACGTCCTGACTTTC CASSSPTVSGANVLTF
- - TRBJ2-6 TRBV14 TGTGCCAGCAGCCCCCGCGTTAGGGGGGCCAACGTCCTGACTTTC CASSPRVRGANVLTF
- - TRBJ2-2 TRBV29-1 TGCAGCGTTGACGGGAACACCGGGGAGCTGTTTTTT CSVDGNTGELFF
- - TRBJ1-1 TRBV30 TGTGCCTGGAGTGTACGGGTCCCGAGCACTGAAGCTTTCTTT CAWSVRVPSTEAFF
- - TRBJ1-1 TRBV9 TGTGCCAGCAGCGCGTTCGAATACACTGAAGCTTTCTTT CASSAFEYTEAFF
- - TRBJ2-7 TRBV30 TGTGCCTGGAGTGTTTCCTCCTACGAGCAGTACTTC CAWSVSSYEQYF
- - TRBJ1-5 TRBV30 TGTGCCTGGAGTTACGGCCAGAATCAGCCCCAGCATTTT CAWSYGQNQPQHF
- few TRBJ1-2 TRBV5-6 TGTGCCAGCAACAATCCGTCCGTTGGCTACACCTTC CASNNPSVGYTF
TRBD1 - TRBJ2-2 TRBV4-1 TGCGCCAGCAGCCAAGATGGGACAGTGAACACCGGGGAGCTGTTTTTT CASSQDGTVNTGELFF
- few TRBJ2-7 TRBV7-9 TGTGCCAGCAGCCCCGGGGAGCGGAGGTCCTACGAGCAGTACTTC CASSPGERRSYEQYF